The text below deals with one TCR beta chain. Its antigen is currently unknown. Sample-barcoded 5' priming and a J-beta primer mix drove a second PCR of roughly 7 to 11 cycles. MiXCR, run by TCRdb on the 5' RACE reads, gives a single entry per CDR3 protein. The repertoire has about 1.6 million distinct CDR3 sequences, approximately 32% of them found once; the top ten carry around 10%. The source of the sample is a study of blood T cells in healthy people across ages. Study outcomes and limitations: Among long-lived donors, naive CD4+ cells were more numerous and diversity higher than in aged donors. In older individuals, TCR beta diversity per million T cells was lower, falling roughly linearly with age.

Healthy Caucasian individuals from Russia aged roughly 6 to 90 served as donors. Isolation recovered at least 6.5 million PBMCs from every sample. Germline V gives CDR1 MGHDK, CDR2 SYGVNS. The ends were cut back, 3 bases at V and 12 bases at J, with 14 bases in the middle. The CDR3 contains 12 residues. V and J are TRBV25-1 and TRBJ1-1; the D is unclear. Sequencing was performed on blood. The source of this sequence is a woman between 25 and 40 years old in good health. The CDR3 region is CASSDRVDETFF. The CDR3, as DNA: TGTGCCAGCAGTGACCGAGTGGATGAGACTTTCTTT.